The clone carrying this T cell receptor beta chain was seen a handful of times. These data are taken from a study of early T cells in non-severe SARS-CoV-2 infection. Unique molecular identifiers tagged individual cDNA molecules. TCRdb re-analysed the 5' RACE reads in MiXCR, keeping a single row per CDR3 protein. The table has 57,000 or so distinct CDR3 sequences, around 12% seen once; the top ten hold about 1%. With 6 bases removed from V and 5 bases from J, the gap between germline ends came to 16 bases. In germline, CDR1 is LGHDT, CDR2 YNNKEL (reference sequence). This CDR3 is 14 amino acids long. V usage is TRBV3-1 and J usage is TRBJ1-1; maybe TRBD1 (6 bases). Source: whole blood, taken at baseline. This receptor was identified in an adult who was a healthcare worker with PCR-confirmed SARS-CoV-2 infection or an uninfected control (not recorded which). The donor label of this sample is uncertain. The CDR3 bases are TGTGCCAGCAGTAGTTACAGGGAATATACTGAAGCTTTCTTT. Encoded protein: CASSSYREYTEAFF.